What follows describes a single T cell receptor beta chain. Its antigen is not identified. These data originate in a study of cytomegalovirus exposure and HLA in healthy donors. Study-wide results and limits: Being indistinguishable, some V segments were excluded, TRBV6-2 and TRBV6-3 among them.

CDR3 length equals 14 residues. Deletions cut 0 bases from V and 7 bases from J, with 11 bases between. Germline V gives CDR1 SGHRS, CDR2 YFSETQ. Primers: 60 Vbeta forward and 13 Jbeta reverse. This table comes from immunoSEQ multiplex PCR, and its TCRdb copy is limited to in-frame clones, with some not included. The sample holds roughly 120,000 clones, 73% seen once. The sample taken for sequencing was PBMCs. The rearrangement joins TRBV5-1 to TRBJ2-4; D possibly corresponds to TRBD1 (6 bases). This TCR derives from a man in his forties in good health and CMV-seronegative. The CDR3 reads CASSLARGINIQYF. In DNA, the CDR3 is TGCGCCAGCAGCTTGGCTAGGGGGATTAACATTCAGTACTTC.